What follows describes a single T cell receptor (beta chain). Its specificity is unknown. This sample is part of a study of T cell responses to AZD1222 COVID-19 vaccine. Across the whole study: Pooling was applied to second doses at about 4 or about 12 weeks.

Data came from immunoSEQ multiplex PCR; TCRdb stores just in-frame clones and leaves some out. The data show roughly 120,000 clones, with about 90% seen just once and around 7% held by the top ten. Germline CDR1 and CDR2: MGHDK and SYGVNS. Trimming took 3 bases from V and 2 from J, leaving 10 bases between them. This CDR3 has 14 residues. General observations from the study: Spike was spanned by vaccine-associated CD4 TCRs, with dominance at 160-218 and 743-854. Variant regions that are unmutated are reportedly the target of nearly half of spike-specific TCRs.

The V call is TRBV25-1, the J call TRBJ2-5, with D unresolved. The clonotype originates from an adult in good health. The material was peripheral blood, obtained on day 0 of AZD1222 vaccination. CDR3 region: CASSEGRLQETQYF. The DNA of the CDR3 is TGTGCCAGCAGTGAGGGTCGCCTTCAAGAGACCCAGTACTTC.